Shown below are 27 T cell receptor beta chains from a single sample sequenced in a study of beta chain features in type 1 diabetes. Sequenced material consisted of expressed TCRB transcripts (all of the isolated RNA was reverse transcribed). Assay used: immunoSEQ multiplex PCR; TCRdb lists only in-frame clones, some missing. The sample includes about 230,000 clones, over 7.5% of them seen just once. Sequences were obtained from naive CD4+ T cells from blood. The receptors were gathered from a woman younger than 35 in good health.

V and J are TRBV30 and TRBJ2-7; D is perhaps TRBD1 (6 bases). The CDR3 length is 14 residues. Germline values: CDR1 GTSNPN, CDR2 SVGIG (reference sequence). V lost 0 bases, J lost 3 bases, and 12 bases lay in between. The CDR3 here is CAWSVRQGFYEQYF. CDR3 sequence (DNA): TGTGCCTGGAGTGTTCGGCAGGGGTTCTACGAGCAGTACTTC.

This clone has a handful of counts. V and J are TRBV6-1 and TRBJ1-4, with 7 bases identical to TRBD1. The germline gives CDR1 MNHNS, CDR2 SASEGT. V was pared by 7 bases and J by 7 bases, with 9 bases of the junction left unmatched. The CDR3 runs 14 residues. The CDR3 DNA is TGTGCCAGCAAGCAGGGGGAGTTTCGTGAAAAACTGTTTTTT. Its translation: CASKQGEFREKLFF.

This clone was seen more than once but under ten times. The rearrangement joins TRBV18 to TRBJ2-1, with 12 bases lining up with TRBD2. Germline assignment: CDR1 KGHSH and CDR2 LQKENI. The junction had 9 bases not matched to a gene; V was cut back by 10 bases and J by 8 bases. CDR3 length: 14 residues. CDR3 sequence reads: CATDLAGGLDEQFF. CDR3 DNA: TGTGCCACCGACCTAGCGGGGGGGCTCGATGAGCAGTTCTTC.

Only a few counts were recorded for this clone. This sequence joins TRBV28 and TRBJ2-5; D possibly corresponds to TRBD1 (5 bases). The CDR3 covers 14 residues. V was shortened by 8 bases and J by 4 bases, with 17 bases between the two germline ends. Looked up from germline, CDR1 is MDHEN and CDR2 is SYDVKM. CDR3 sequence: CASALPQGRETQYF. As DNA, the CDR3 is TGTGCCAGCGCCCTCCCCCAGGGCCGAGAGACCCAGTACTTC.

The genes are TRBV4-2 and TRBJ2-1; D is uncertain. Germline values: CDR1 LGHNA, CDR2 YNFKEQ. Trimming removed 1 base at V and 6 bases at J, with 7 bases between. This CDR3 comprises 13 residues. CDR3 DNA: TGTGCCAGCAGCCAAGGGTACGGCAATGAGCAGTTCTTC. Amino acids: CASSQGYGNEQFF.

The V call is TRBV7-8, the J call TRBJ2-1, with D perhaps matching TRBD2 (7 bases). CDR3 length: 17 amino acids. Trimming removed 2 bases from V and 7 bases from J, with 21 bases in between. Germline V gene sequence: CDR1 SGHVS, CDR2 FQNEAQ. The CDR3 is CASSLRGVAGVINEQFF. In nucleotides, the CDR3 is TGTGCCAGCAGCTTAAGGGGGGTGGCGGGGGTTATAAATGAGCAGTTCTTC.

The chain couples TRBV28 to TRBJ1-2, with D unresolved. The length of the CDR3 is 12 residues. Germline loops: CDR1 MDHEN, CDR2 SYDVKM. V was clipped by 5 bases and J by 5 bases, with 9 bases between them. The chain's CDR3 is CASSPTSYGYTF. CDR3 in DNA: TGTGCCAGCAGTCCGACATCATATGGCTACACCTTC.

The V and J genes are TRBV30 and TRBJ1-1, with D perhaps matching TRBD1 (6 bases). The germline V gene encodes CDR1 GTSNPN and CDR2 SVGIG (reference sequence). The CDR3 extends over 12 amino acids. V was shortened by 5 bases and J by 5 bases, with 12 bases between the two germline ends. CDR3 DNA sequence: TGTGCCTGGTCACAGGGAGGGACTGAAGCTTTCTTT. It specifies CAWSQGGTEAFF.

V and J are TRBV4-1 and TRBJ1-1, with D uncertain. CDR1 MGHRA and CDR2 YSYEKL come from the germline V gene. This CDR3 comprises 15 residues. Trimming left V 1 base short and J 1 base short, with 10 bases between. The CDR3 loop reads CASSQGYSANTEAFF. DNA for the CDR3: TGCGCCAGCAGCCAAGGATACTCTGCGAACACTGAAGCTTTCTTT.

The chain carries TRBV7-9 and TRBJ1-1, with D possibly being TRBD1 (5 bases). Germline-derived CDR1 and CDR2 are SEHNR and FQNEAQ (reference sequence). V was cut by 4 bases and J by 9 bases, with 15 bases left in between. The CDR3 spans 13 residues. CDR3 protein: CASSSGQGLQAFF. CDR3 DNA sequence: TGTGCCAGCAGCTCCGGACAAGGGCTTCAAGCTTTCTTT.

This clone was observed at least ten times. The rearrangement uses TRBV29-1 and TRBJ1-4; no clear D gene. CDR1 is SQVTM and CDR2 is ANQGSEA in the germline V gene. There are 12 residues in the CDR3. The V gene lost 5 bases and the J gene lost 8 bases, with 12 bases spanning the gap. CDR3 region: CSVSVPGEKLFF. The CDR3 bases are TGCAGCGTTTCAGTGCCCGGGGAAAAACTGTTTTTT.

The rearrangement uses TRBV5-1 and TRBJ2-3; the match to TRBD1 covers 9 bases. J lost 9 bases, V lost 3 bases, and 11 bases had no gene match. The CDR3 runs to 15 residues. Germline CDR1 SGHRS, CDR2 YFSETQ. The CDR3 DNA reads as TGCGCCAGCAGCTGGGGGACAGGGCCGTCGGACACGCAGTATTTT. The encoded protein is CASSWGTGPSDTQYF.

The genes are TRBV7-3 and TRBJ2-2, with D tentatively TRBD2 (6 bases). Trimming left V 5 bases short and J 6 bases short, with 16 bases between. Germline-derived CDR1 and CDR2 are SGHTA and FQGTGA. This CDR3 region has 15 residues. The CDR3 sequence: CASSGTGGGAGELFF. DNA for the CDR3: TGTGCCAGCAGCGGAACAGGCGGCGGGGCCGGGGAGCTGTTTTTT.

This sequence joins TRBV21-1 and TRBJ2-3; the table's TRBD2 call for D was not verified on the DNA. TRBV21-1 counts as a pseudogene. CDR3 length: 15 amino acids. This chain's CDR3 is CASSRDSGGADTQYF. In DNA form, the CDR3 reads TGTGCCAGCAGCAGGGATAGCGGGGGGGCGGATACGCAGTATTTT.

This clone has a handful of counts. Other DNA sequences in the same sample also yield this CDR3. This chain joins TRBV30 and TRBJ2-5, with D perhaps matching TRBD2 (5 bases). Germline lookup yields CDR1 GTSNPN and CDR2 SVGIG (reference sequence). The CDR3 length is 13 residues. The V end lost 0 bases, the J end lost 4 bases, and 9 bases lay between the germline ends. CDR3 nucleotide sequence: TGTGCCTGGAGTGTACCGGGGTTAGAGACCCAGTACTTC. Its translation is CAWSVPGLETQYF.

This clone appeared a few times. CDR3 in amino acids: CASSYQGTGPRNEQYF. CDR3 nucleotides: TGTGCCAGCAGTTACCAAGGGACAGGCCCCCGGAACGAGCAGTACTTC. The chain employs TRBV6-6 and TRBJ2-7; 8 bases are shared with TRBD1. Trimming cost V 2 bases and J 5 bases; bases outside gene matches: 11. The CDR3 has 16 residues. From germline, CDR1 is MNHNY and CDR2 SVGAGI (reference sequence).

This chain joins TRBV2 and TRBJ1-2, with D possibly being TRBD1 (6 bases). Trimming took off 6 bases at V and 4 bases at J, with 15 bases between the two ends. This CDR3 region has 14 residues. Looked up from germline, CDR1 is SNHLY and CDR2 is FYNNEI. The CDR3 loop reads CASRWTDNTYGYTF. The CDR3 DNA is TGTGCCAGCAGGTGGACAGACAATACCTATGGCTACACCTTC.

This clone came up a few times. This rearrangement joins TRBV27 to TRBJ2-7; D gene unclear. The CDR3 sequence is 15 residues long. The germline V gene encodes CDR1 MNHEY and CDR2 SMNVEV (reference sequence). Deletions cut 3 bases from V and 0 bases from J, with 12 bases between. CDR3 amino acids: CASSFRAQSSYEQYF. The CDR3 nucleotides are TGTGCCAGCAGTTTCCGTGCACAGTCCTCCTACGAGCAGTACTTC.

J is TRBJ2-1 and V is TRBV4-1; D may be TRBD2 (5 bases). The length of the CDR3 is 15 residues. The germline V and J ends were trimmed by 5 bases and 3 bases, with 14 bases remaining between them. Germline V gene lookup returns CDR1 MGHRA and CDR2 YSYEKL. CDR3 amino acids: CASSSGVGNYNEQFF. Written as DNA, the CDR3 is TGCGCCAGCAGCTCCGGGGTGGGGAACTACAATGAGCAGTTCTTC.

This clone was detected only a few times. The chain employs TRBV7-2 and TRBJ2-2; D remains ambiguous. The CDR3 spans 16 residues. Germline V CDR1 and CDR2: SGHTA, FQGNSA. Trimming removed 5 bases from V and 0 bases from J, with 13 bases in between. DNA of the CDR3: TGTGCCAGCAGCCAACCAGGATCCCCGAACACCGGGGAGCTGTTTTTT. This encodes CASSQPGSPNTGELFF.

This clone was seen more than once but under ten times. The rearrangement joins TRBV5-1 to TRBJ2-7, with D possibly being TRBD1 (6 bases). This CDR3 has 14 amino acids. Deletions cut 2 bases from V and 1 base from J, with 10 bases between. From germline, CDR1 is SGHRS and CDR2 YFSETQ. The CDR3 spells CASSLRTVSYEQYF. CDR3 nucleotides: TGCGCCAGCAGCTTACGGACAGTTTCCTACGAGCAGTACTTC. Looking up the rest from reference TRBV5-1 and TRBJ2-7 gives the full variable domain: KAGVTQTPRYLIKTRGQQVTLSCSPISGHRSVSWYQQTPGQGLQFLFEYFSETQRNKGNFPGRFSGRQFSNSRSEMNVSTLELGDSALYLCASSLRTVSYEQYFGPGTRLTVT.

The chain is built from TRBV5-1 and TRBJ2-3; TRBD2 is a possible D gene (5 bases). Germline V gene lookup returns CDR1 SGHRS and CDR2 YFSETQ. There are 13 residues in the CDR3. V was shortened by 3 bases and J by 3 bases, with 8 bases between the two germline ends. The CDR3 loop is CASSSPGTDTQYF. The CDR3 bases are TGCGCCAGCAGCTCCCCGGGGACAGATACGCAGTATTTT.

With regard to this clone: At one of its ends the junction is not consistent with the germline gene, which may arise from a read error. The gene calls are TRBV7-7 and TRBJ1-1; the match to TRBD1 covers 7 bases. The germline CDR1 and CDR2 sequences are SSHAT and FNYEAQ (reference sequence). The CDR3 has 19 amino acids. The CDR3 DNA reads TGTGCTAGCAGCTTAGTAGTTCCCCTGGCAGGGGGTAAAGACACTGAAGCTTTCTTT. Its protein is CASSLVVPLAGGKDTEAFF.

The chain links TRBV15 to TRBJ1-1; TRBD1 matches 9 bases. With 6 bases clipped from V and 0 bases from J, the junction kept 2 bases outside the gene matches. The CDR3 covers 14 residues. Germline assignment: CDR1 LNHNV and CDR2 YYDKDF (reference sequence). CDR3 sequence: CATRRDRVNTEAFF. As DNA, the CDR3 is TGTGCCACCAGAAGGGACAGGGTGAACACTGAAGCTTTCTTT.

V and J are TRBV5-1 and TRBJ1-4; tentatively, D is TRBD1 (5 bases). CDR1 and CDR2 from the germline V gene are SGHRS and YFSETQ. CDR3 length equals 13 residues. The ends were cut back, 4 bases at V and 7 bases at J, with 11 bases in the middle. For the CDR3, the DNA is TGCGCCAGCAGCGGGTCAGGGCGTGAAAAACTGTTTTTT. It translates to CASSGSGREKLFF.

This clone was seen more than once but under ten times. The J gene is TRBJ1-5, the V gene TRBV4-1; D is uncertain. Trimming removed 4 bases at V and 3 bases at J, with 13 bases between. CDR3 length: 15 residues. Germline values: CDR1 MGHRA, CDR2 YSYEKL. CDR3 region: CASSPPDIPNQPQHF. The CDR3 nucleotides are TGCGCCAGCAGCCCTCCTGACATCCCCAATCAGCCCCAGCATTTT.

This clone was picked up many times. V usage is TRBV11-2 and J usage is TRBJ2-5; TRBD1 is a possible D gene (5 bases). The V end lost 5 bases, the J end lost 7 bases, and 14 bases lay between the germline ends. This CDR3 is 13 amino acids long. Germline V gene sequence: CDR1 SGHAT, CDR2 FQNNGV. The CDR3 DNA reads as TGTGCCAGCAGCCGCGAGACCCAGGGGACCCAGTACTTC. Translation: CASSRETQGTQYF.